These 20 T cell receptor beta chains were sequenced from one sample in a study of T cells expressing NK-cell markers. TCRdb re-analyzed the 5' RACE reads; it lists each CDR3 protein once, without DNA. The table lists hundreds of thousands of distinct CDR3 sequences. The sample was blood T cells: a sorted CD56 or NKG2C T cell subset, CD4+ or CD8+ T cells, or bulk PBMC T cells (not recorded which). The origin of the receptors is a man between 18 and 35 years old in good health.

The gene calls are TRBV20-1 and TRBJ2-1; the D call from TCRdb, TRBD1, cannot be confirmed without DNA. Germline loops: CDR1 DFQATT, CDR2 SNEGSKA (reference sequence). The CDR3 runs to 15 residues. The CDR3 reads CSARAQGAVIYEQFF.

This chain uses TRBV12-3 or TRBV12-4 with TRBJ1-2. The CDR3 has 15 residues. CDR3 residues: CASSFSSGGLGGYTF.

The CDR3 reads CASSLSRTTINSNQPQHF. The chain has TRBV12-3 or TRBV12-4 and TRBJ1-5; TCRdb returns TRBD1, unconfirmable since there is no DNA. This CDR3 region has 18 residues.

The V and J genes are TRBV6-4 and TRBJ2-2; TCRdb returns TRBD2, unconfirmable since there is no DNA. This CDR3 comprises 17 residues. Germline V lookup: CDR1 MRHNA, CDR2 SNTAGT. CDR3 sequence: CASSDSKIAGYTGELFF.

This chain uses TRBV11-1 with TRBJ2-2. The CDR3 runs to 14 residues. Germline-derived CDR1 and CDR2 are SGHAT and FQDESV (reference sequence). CDR3 in amino acids: CASSLGVVSGELFF. Together with reference TRBV11-1 and TRBJ2-2, the CDR3 gives the full variable domain: EAEVAQSPRYKITEKSQAVAFWCDPISGHATLYWYRQILGQGPELLVQFQDESVVDDSQLPKDRFSAERLKGVDSTLKIQPAELGDSAMYLCASSLGVVSGELFFGEGSRLTVL.

The chain has TRBV3-1 and TRBJ2-5; the D call of TRBD2 rests on TCRdb alone, since no DNA is present to check it. CDR3 length: 15 residues. Germline loops: CDR1 LGHDT, CDR2 YNNKEL (reference sequence). The CDR3 sequence is CASSQEGLAVETQYF.

The chain employs TRBV20-1 and TRBJ2-1; TCRdb's D call of TRBD1 is untestable without DNA. CDR1 and CDR2 from the germline V gene are DFQATT and SNEGSKA (reference sequence). CDR3 length: 15 residues. The CDR3 here is CSARRDSVTLGEQFF.

V gene TRBV25-1 combines with J gene TRBJ1-4; TCRdb's D call of TRBD1 is untestable without DNA. The CDR3 loop spans 14 amino acids. CDR1 is MGHDK, CDR2 SYGVNS, per germline. The CDR3 here is CASSDRGLGEKLFF.

V gene TRBV28 combines with J gene TRBJ2-5. This CDR3 contains 14 residues. Germline assignment: CDR1 MDHEN and CDR2 SYDVKM. CDR3: CASRGAVRFGTQYF.

The V call is TRBV20-1, the J call TRBJ2-1. There are 12 residues in the CDR3. Germline values: CDR1 DFQATT, CDR2 SNEGSKA (reference sequence). CDR3 sequence: CSTHTGTNEQFF.

The chain combines TRBV20-1 with TRBJ2-7. Per germline, CDR1 DFQATT and CDR2 SNEGSKA (reference sequence). This CDR3 is built from 14 residues. The CDR3 region is CSARLPDTFYEQYF.

The genes are TRBV6-1 and TRBJ2-4; TCRdb's D call of TRBD1 is untestable without DNA. This CDR3 comprises 13 residues. From germline, CDR1 is MNHNS and CDR2 SASEGT. CDR3 amino acids: CASSDRGVGIQYF.

The chain is built from TRBV11-2 and TRBJ2-1; TCRdb's D call, TRBD2, is unchecked because there is no DNA. The CDR3 is made up of 16 amino acids. Germline V lookup: CDR1 SGHAT, CDR2 FQNNGV. The CDR3 loop reads CASSWGWEGTYNEQFF.

The chain uses TRBV16 and TRBJ2-7; the TCRdb D gene call, TRBD2, has no DNA to confirm it. This CDR3 spans 16 amino acids. Germline CDR1 is KGHSY and CDR2 is FQNENV. This chain's CDR3 is CASSPGTSAISYEQYF.

The chain joins TRBV6-5 to TRBJ2-5. This CDR3 is 12 amino acids long. The V gene's germline CDR1 is MNHEY and CDR2 SVGAGI. CDR3 sequence: CASSYSRGSQYF.

The chain carries TRBV12-3 or TRBV12-4 and TRBJ1-2; TCRdb proposes TRBD1, but this gene call is untestable without DNA. This CDR3 is built from 14 residues. CDR3 region: CATKHGQYNYGYTF.

The CDR3 spells CASSLSGRIPNTGELFF. V and J are TRBV5-1 and TRBJ2-2; TCRdb's D call of TRBD2 is untestable without DNA. This CDR3 spans 17 amino acids. CDR1 is SGHRS and CDR2 is YFSETQ in the germline V gene.

V is TRBV12-3 or TRBV12-4 and J is TRBJ1-5; lacking DNA, the TRBD1 call made by TCRdb goes unchecked. The CDR3 is made up of 16 amino acids. This chain's CDR3 is CASSLTGGLGNQPQHF.

The chain carries TRBV5-6 and TRBJ2-5. In germline, CDR1 is SGHDT, CDR2 YYEEEE. CDR3 length equals 16 residues. CDR3 sequence reads: CASSLAVAEIQETQYF. Full variable domain (missing parts from reference TRBV5-6 and TRBJ2-5): DAGVTQSPTHLIKTRGQQVTLRCSPKSGHDTVSWYQQALGQGPQFIFQYYEEEERQRGNFPDRFSGHQFPNYSSELNVNALLLGDSALYLCASSLAVAEIQETQYFGPGTRLLVL.

V gene TRBV18 combines with J gene TRBJ2-5; TCRdb's D call, TRBD2, is unchecked because there is no DNA. The CDR3 is made up of 18 amino acids. CDR1 is KGHSH, CDR2 LQKENI, per germline. CDR3 region: CASSPLPRQRELQETQYF. Filled out from reference TRBV18 and TRBJ2-5, the complete variable domain reads NAGVMQNPRHLVRRRGQEARLRCSPMKGHSHVYWYRQLPEEGLKFMVYLQKENIIDESGMPKERFSAEFPKEGPSILRIQQVVRGDSAAYFCASSPLPRQRELQETQYFGPGTRLLVL.